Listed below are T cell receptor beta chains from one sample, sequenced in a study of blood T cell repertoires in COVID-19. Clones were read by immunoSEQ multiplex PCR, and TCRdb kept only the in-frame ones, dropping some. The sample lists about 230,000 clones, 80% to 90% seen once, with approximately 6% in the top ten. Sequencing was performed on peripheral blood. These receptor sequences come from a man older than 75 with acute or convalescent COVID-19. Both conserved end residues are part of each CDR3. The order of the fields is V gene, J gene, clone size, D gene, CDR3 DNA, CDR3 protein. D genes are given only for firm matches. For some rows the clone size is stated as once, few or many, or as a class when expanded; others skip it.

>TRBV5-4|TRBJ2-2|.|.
TGTGCCAGCAGCTCCTCTCAGGTCTTACCGGCCGGGGAGCTGTTTTTT
CASSSSQVLPAGELFF
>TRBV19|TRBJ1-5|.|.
TGTGCCAGTAGTATAGTCGGGGGTAGCCGTCAGCCCCAGCATTTT
CASSIVGGSRQPQHF
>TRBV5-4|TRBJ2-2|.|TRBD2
TGTGCCAGCAGCCCTAGCGGAGGTGACACCGGGGAGCTGTTTTTT
CASSPSGGDTGELFF
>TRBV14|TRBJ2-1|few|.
TGTGCCAGCAGTTCGGGACTGCGGAGCTCCTACAATGAGCAGTTCTTC
CASSSGLRSSYNEQFF
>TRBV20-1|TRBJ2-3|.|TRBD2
TGCAGTGCTAGTCCGTGGGGGGGTACAGATACGCAGTATTTT
CSASPWGGTDTQYF
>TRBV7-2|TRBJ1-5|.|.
TGTGCCAGCAGTCTTTTTCACTCGGGCAATCAGCCCCAGCATTTT
CASSLFHSGNQPQHF
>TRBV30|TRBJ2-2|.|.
TGTGCCTGGAACAGGGAGAACACCGGGGAGCTGTTTTTT
CAWNRENTGELFF
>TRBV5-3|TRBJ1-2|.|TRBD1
TGTGCCAGAAGCCCATCGACAGGGCGCGATCCCTATGGCTACACCTTC
CARSPSTGRDPYGYTF
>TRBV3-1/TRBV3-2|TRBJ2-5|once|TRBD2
TGTGCCAGCAGCCGACGAGCTAGCGGGAGGAAAGAGACCCAGTACTTC
CASSRRASGRKETQYF
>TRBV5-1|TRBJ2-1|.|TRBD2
TGCGCCAGCACGGTAGCGGGGGGGATTGAGCAGTTCTTC
CASTVAGGIEQFF
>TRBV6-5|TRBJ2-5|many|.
TGTGCCAGCAGCGATGGGCCCGAGACCCAGTACTTC
CASSDGPETQYF
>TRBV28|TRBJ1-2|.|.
TGTGCCAGCAGTGGGAGGGCTGGCTACACCTTC
CASSGRAGYTF
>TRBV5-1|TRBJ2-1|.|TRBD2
TGCGCCAGCAGCTTGGCCGCTAGCGGTTACAATGAGCAGTTCTTC
CASSLAASGYNEQFF
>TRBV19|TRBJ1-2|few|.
TGTGCCAGTAGTATGTTGGGGGGTTCTGATGGCTACACCTTC
CASSMLGGSDGYTF
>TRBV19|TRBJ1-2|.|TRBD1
TGTGCCAGTAGTACCTGGACAGGGGGCAACTATGGCTACACCTTC
CASSTWTGGNYGYTF
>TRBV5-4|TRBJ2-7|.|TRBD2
TGTGCCAGCAGCTTTAGCGGGAGGGGGGAGCAGTACTTC
CASSFSGRGEQYF
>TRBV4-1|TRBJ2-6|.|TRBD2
TGCGCCAGCAGCCCGTTTATAGCGGGAAGGCTGTTAGCTGGGGCCAACGTCCTGACTTTC
CASSPFIAGRLLAGANVLTF
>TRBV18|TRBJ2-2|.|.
TGTGCCAGCTCACCAGGGACACCGAACACCGGGGAGCTGTTTTTT
CASSPGTPNTGELFF
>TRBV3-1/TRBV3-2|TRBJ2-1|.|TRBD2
TGTGCCAGCAGCCAGGCAGGGACTAGCGGGAGGACTAAAAAGTTCTTC
CASSQAGTSGRTKKFF
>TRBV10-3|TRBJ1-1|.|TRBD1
TGTGCCATCAGCCAAGACAGGGGTGAAGCTTTCTTT
CAISQDRGEAFF
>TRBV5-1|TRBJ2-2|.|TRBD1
TGCGCCAGCAGCGGGGGACAGGGGACCGGGGAGCTGTTTTTT
CASSGGQGTGELFF
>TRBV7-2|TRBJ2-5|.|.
TGTGCCAGCAGCCTACCGGGAGCGCGCCCGGAGACCCAGTACTTC
CASSLPGARPETQYF
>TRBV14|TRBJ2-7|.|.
TGTGCCAGCAGCCAAGATGAACTGAGCGGAGCCTACGAGCAGTACTTC
CASSQDELSGAYEQYF
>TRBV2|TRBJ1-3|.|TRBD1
TGTGCCAGCTTCCGGGACAGGGGGTCCGGAAACACCATATATTTT
CASFRDRGSGNTIYF
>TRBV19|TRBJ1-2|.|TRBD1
TGTGCCAGTAGTATAGCACAGGGGCCCTATGGCTACACCTTC
CASSIAQGPYGYTF
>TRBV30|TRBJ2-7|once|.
TGTGCCTGGAATTTAGCCACCTACGAGCAGTACTTC
CAWNLATYEQYF
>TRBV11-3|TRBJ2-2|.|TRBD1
TGTGCCAGCAGCCCAGGACAGGGGGGGTCTGGGGAGCTGTTTTTT
CASSPGQGGSGELFF
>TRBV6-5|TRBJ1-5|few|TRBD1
TGTGCCAGCAGCATTGGACAGGGAGATCAGCCCCAGCATTTT
CASSIGQGDQPQHF
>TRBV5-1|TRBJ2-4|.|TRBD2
TGCGCCAGCAGTCCCACTAGCGGGAGGCCCAAAAACATTCAGTACTTC
CASSPTSGRPKNIQYF
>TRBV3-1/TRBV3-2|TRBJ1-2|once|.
TGTGCCAGCAGCCAAGAGGGCAGCTATGGCTACACCTTC
CASSQEGSYGYTF
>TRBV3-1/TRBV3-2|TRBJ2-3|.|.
TGTGCCAGCAGCCCGGGACTTCCCACAGATACGCAGTATTTT
CASSPGLPTDTQYF
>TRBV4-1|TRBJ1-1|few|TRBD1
TGCGCCAGCAGCCAAGCGGGGGACAGGGGGCTATATGAAGCTTTCTTT
CASSQAGDRGLYEAFF
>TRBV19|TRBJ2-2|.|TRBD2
TGTGCCAGTAGGGGACTAGCGGGAACAGGGACCGGGGAGCTGTTTTTT
CASRGLAGTGTGELFF
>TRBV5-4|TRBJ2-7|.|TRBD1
TGTGCCAGCAGCTCCCATGGACAGGGAGGTTACTACGAGCAGTACTTC
CASSSHGQGGYYEQYF
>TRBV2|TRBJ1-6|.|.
TGTGCCAGCAGCGGAGGAGGGGATTCACCCCTCCACTTT
CASSGGGDSPLHF
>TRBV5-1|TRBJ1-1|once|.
TGCGCCAGCAGCTTAGGAGGGGACACTGAAGCTTTCTTT
CASSLGGDTEAFF
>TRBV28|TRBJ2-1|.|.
TGTGCCAGCGTCCAGGCCTACTCCTACAATGAGCAGTTCTTC
CASVQAYSYNEQFF
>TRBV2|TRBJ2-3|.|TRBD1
TGTGCCAGCAGTGAACGGGACAGGGCGGCAGATACGCAGTATTTT
CASSERDRAADTQYF